This T cell receptor (beta chain) was documented in a study of T cell repertoires in cytomegalovirus infection. Study details: Shared public TCR beta signatures pointed to both CMV infection and a matching HLA type.

MiXCR, applied by TCRdb to the reads, yields one record per CDR3 protein. This sample carries fewer than 850,000 distinct CDR3 sequences, roughly 29% of them seen once, and the ten largest clones take around 14%. V dropped 7 bases and J dropped 2; count of bases not matched to a gene: 6. The CDR3 consists of 15 residues. Germline CDR1 and CDR2: SGHTA and FQGTGA. In regard to this clonotype: The antigen is not known.

The sequence was collected from a human donor in good health (CMV status not recorded). Some clones in this sample may be carry-over from other donors' samples. The sample was cultured CD8+ T cells from PBMCs, taken from culture after CMV antigen stimulation. The chain employs TRBV7-3 and TRBJ2-5; TRBD2 agrees at 11 bases. CDR3 sequence reads: CASNPSGGLQETQYF. The CDR3 DNA follows: TGTGCCAGCAACCCTAGCGGGGGGCTTCAAGAGACCCAGTACTTC.